Below, one T cell receptor (beta chain) is given with its context. Its antigen is unidentified. Germline CDR1 is LNHDA and CDR2 is SQIVND (reference sequence). The CDR3 consists of 13 residues. Between the trimmed V and J ends, which lost 3 bases and 7 bases, there was a span of 13 bases. This specimen comes from a study of shared clonotypes between healthy human individuals. General study findings and limits: Limited genetic and exposure-history diversity came from having few donors.

Method: immunoSEQ multiplex PCR; TCRdb's copy keeps in-frame clones and lacks some. The repertoire holds 1.6 million or so clones, 97% to 99% seen once, with 0.3% to 0.45% in the top ten. J is TRBJ2-7 and V is TRBV19; D gene unclear. Sequencing was performed on naive CD4+ T cells sorted from blood. The subset was: CD45RA+ positively selected. This receptor was obtained from a man in his thirties or forties in good health. The CDR3 is CASSIYQSGEQYF. CDR3 in DNA: TGTGCCAGTAGTATTTATCAAAGTGGGGAGCAGTACTTC.